This paragraph covers one TCR beta chain sequence. The sample belongs to a study of neurological immune-mediated disorders. Germline lookup yields CDR1 MNHNS and CDR2 SASEGT. The CDR3 has 15 amino acids. V shed 6 bases, J shed 2 bases, and the junction held 8 bases outside the gene matches. TCRdb re-called the 5' RACE reads with MiXCR, one entry per CDR3 protein. The sample consists of about 27,000 distinct CDR3 sequences, about 21% of them appearing once. The sequencing sample was made of PBMCs. The receptor was derived from a woman in her sixties in good health. V is TRBV6-1 and J is TRBJ2-7, with 9 bases lining up with TRBD2. The CDR3 is CASRNSGGRTYEQYF. The CDR3 DNA reads as TGTGCCAGCAGAAATAGCGGGGGACGCACCTACGAGCAGTACTTC.